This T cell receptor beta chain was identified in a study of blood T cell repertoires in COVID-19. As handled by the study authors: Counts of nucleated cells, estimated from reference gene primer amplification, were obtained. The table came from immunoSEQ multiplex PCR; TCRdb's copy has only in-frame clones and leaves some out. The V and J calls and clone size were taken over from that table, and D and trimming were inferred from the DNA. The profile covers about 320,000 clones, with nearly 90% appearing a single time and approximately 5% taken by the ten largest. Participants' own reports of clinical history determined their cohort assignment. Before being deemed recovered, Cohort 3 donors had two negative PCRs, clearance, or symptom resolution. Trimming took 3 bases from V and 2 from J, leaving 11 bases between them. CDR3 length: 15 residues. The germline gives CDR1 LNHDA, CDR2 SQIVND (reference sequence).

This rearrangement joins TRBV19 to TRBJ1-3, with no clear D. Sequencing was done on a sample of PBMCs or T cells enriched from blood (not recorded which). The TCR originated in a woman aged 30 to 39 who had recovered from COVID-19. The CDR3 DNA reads TGTGCCAGTAGTATGGGCGTGTCGGCTGGAAACACCATATATTTT. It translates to CASSMGVSAGNTIYF.